Below, 24 T cell receptor beta chains from the same sample are listed, as sequenced in a study of CD8 T cells in Susac syndrome. About 0.5 to 1 ug RNA was reverse transcribed with random hexamers. MiXCR, applied by TCRdb to the immunoSEQ multiplex PCR reads, yields one record per CDR3 protein. The data hold around 170,000 distinct CDR3 sequences, with 85% to 95% observed a single time. Sequenced input: CD4+ T cells from PBMCs. Receptors were obtained from a human donor with Susac syndrome.

This sequence joins TRBV29-1 and TRBJ2-1; possibly TRBD1 for D (5 bases). CDR1 and CDR2 (germline): SQVTM, ANQGSEA. Deletions cut 4 bases from V and 0 bases from J, with 13 bases between. The CDR3 is 15 amino acids. The CDR3 is CSVGGSSSSYNEQFF. For the CDR3, the DNA is TGCAGCGTTGGGGGCTCTTCTAGCTCCTACAATGAGCAGTTCTTC.

J is TRBJ2-7 and V is TRBV6-5, with D tentatively TRBD1 (6 bases). V gave up 6 bases and J gave up 3 bases, with 12 bases separating them. Germline CDR1 reads MNHEY; CDR2 reads SVGAGI. CDR3 size: 13 residues. The CDR3 sequence: CASRMAGVYEQYF. CDR3 bases: TGTGCCAGCAGGATGGCAGGGGTCTACGAGCAGTACTTC.

A remark on this clonotype: A read error may account for a junction end that differs from germline. The J gene is TRBJ2-6, the V gene TRBV6-1; D might be TRBD2 (6 bases). Per the germline V gene, CDR1 is MNHNS and CDR2 is SASEGT. CDR3 size: 18 residues. For the CDR3, the DNA is TGTGCCATCAGTCGGGGACTCGGAAAAGACTCTGGGGCCAACGTCCTGACTTTC. This gives the protein CAISRGLGKDSGANVLTF.

V is TRBV30 and J is TRBJ1-5, with D possibly TRBD1 on 5 matching bases. Trimming took 5 bases from V and 4 from J, leaving 12 bases between them. In germline, CDR1 is GTSNPN, CDR2 SVGIG (reference sequence). This CDR3 has 13 residues. The CDR3 region has the DNA TGTGCCTGGGGGGGGAGCAGAAATCAGCCCCAGCATTTT. This sequence encodes CAWGGSRNQPQHF.

The chain employs TRBV5-1 and TRBJ2-1; either TRBD1 or TRBD2 may fit D (5 bases each). Per the germline V gene, CDR1 is SGHRS and CDR2 is YFSETQ. This CDR3 has 16 residues. V gave up 4 bases and J gave up 0 bases, with 14 bases separating them. Here the CDR3 reads CASSGRDGSSYNEQFF. CDR3 sequence (DNA): TGCGCCAGCAGCGGACGGGACGGTAGCTCCTACAATGAGCAGTTCTTC.

The chain couples TRBV12-3 or TRBV12-4 to TRBJ2-2; D is undetermined. CDR3 size: 13 residues. V shed 10 bases and J shed 6 bases, with 15 bases lying between them. The CDR3, as DNA: TGTGCCATCTCCGAGGTTGCCGCCGGGGAGCTGTTTTTT. This encodes CAISEVAAGELFF.

The rearrangement joins TRBV29-1 to TRBJ2-7; D is uncertain. V was trimmed by 6 bases and J by 0 bases, leaving 12 bases between them. Germline lookup yields CDR1 SQVTM and CDR2 ANQGSEA. This CDR3 has 13 amino acids. The CDR3 DNA reads as TGCAGCGTGTATGGCGCTCGCTCCTACGAGCAGTACTTC. This translates into CSVYGARSYEQYF.

This chain uses TRBV21-1 with TRBJ2-7; the table's D call TRBD2 went unverified against the DNA. TRBV21-1 is an annotated pseudogene. The CDR3 extends over 18 amino acids. The CDR3 nucleotides are TGTGCCAGCAGCAAAAAGGAGGTTGGGCTAAACCGGTCTTGCGAGCAGTACTTC. The encoded protein is CASSKKEVGLNRSCEQYF.

This chain joins TRBV2 and TRBJ2-5, with D perhaps being TRBD1 or TRBD2 (5 bases each). The CDR3 runs to 13 residues. CDR1 SNHLY and CDR2 FYNNEI come from the germline V gene. The V end was cut by 6 bases, the J end by 2 bases, with 10 bases between. The CDR3 region has the DNA TGTGCCAGCAGAAGGGGACCTCAAGAGACCCAGTACTTC. It encodes CASRRGPQETQYF.

The chain employs TRBV5-1 and TRBJ1-6; D might be TRBD1 (5 bases). Per germline, CDR1 SGHRS and CDR2 YFSETQ. V gave up 3 bases and J gave up 5 bases, with 9 bases separating them. This CDR3 is built from 14 residues. The CDR3 loop is CASSSGTDNSPLHF. CDR3 sequence (DNA): TGCGCCAGCAGCTCCGGGACGGATAATTCACCCCTCCACTTT.

CDR3 sequence reads: CSGGQSDWTEAFF. DNA of the CDR3: TGCAGCGGAGGACAGTCTGATTGGACTGAAGCTTTCTTT. V is TRBV29-1 and J is TRBJ1-1; a possible D gene is TRBD1 (6 bases). Between the trimmed V and J ends, which lost 7 bases and 5 bases, there was a span of 17 bases. This CDR3 is built from 13 residues. Germline lookup yields CDR1 SQVTM and CDR2 ANQGSEA.

V gene TRBV7-9 combines with J gene TRBJ1-2; tentatively, D is TRBD1 (5 bases). The CDR3 has 15 amino acids. Germline CDR1 and CDR2: SEHNR and FQNEAQ (reference sequence). V dropped 3 bases and J dropped 6 bases, with 17 bases sitting between them. The CDR3 DNA reads as TGTGCCAGCAGCTTCCCCGTCCCAGGGCCCAATGGCTACACCTTC. Its translation: CASSFPVPGPNGYTF.

V gene TRBV3-1 combines with J gene TRBJ2-1; perhaps D is TRBD1 or TRBD2 (5 bases each). The V gene's germline CDR1 is LGHDT and CDR2 YNNKEL (reference sequence). V lost 1 base to trimming and J lost 8 bases, with 18 bases between them. This CDR3 comprises 16 residues. CDR3 DNA sequence: TGTGCCAGCAGCCAAGGTCCGACAGCAGCGGACGATGAGCAGTTCTTC. It is translated as CASSQGPTAADDEQFF.

This chain joins TRBV19 and TRBJ2-2; D is uncertain. This CDR3 spans 14 amino acids. Trimming removed 1 base at V and 7 bases at J, with 10 bases between. Germline V gene sequence: CDR1 LNHDA, CDR2 SQIVND (reference sequence). This CDR3 reads CASSIGFDRGELFF. CDR3 in DNA: TGTGCCAGTAGTATAGGCTTTGACCGCGGGGAGCTGTTTTTT. The whole variable domain, remainder taken from reference TRBV19 and TRBJ2-2, is DGGITQSPKYLFRKEGQNVTLSCEQNLNHDAMYWYRQDPGQGLRLIYYSQIVNDFQKGDIAEGYSVSREKKESFPLTVTSAQKNPTAFYLCASSIGFDRGELFFGEGSRLTVL.

The V and J genes are TRBV3-1 and TRBJ2-1; 8 nucleotides match TRBD2. The V gene end was trimmed by 2 bases and the J gene end by 9 bases; junction bases not matched to a gene: 12. This CDR3 comprises 16 residues. Germline V gene sequence: CDR1 LGHDT, CDR2 YNNKEL (reference sequence). The CDR3 nucleotides are TGTGCCAGCAGCCAATACGGCGGGGGGTCCCTCGGTGAGCAGTTCTTC. It specifies CASSQYGGGSLGEQFF.

The chain recombines TRBV7-9 with TRBJ1-5; D unresolved. The CDR3 spans 15 residues. Germline V gene lookup returns CDR1 SEHNR and CDR2 FQNEAQ (reference sequence). Deletions cut 0 bases from V and 3 bases from J, with 9 bases between. CDR3 sequence (DNA): TGTGCCAGCAGCTTAGCAGGGCCCCTCAATCAGCCCCAGCATTTT. Translated: CASSLAGPLNQPQHF.

CDR3 sequence: CASSPNWAAGGANVLTF. The CDR3 DNA follows: TGTGCCAGCAGCCCGAATTGGGCGGCTGGCGGGGCCAACGTCCTGACTTTC. The V and J genes are TRBV14 and TRBJ2-6, with D unclear. Germline V gene sequence: CDR1 SGHDN, CDR2 FVKESK. The CDR3 loop spans 17 amino acids. V was pared by 4 bases and J by 4 bases, with 17 bases between.

This sequence joins TRBV12-3 or TRBV12-4 and TRBJ1-4, with 9 bases matching TRBD1. The CDR3 extends over 14 amino acids. V dropped 5 bases and J dropped 8; count of bases not matched to a gene: 6. The CDR3 DNA is TGTGCCAGCAGTCCCGGACAGGGGTGGGAAAAACTGTTTTTT. Encoded protein: CASSPGQGWEKLFF.

The chain is built from TRBV6-6 and TRBJ1-4, with D possibly matching TRBD1 (5 bases). CDR3 size: 14 residues. In germline, CDR1 is MNHNY, CDR2 SVGAGI (reference sequence). Between the trimmed V and J ends, which lost 7 bases and 5 bases, there was a span of 14 bases. CDR3 bases: TGTGCCAGCACCCGACAGACCTGGAATGAAAAACTGTTTTTT. Its translation: CASTRQTWNEKLFF.

The chain links TRBV10-2 to TRBJ1-1; 9 bases line up with TRBD1. V gave up 7 bases and J gave up 2 bases; unmatched junction bases: 5. The CDR3 consists of 14 residues. The germline V gene has CDR1 WSHSY and CDR2 SAAADI. CDR3 DNA: TGCGCCAGCACCCGACAGGGGGACAACACTGAAGCTTTCTTT. It specifies CASTRQGDNTEAFF.

This rearrangement joins TRBV7-2 to TRBJ2-3; no definite D call. The V gene lost 2 bases and the J gene lost 0 bases, with 12 bases spanning the gap. The CDR3 contains 16 residues. The germline gives CDR1 SGHTA, CDR2 FQGNSA. CDR3 region: CASSLNEVSSTDTQYF. CDR3 nucleotide sequence: TGTGCCAGCAGCTTAAACGAGGTCTCTAGCACAGATACGCAGTATTTT.

This sequence joins TRBV6-5 and TRBJ2-3, with 10 nucleotides matching TRBD2. The length of the CDR3 is 15 residues. CDR1 is MNHEY, CDR2 SVGAGI, per germline. J gave up 6 bases and V 0 bases, and 3 bases lay outside the gene matches. This CDR3 is CASSYSGTSEDTQYF. The DNA for the CDR3 is TGTGCCAGCAGTTACTCTGGGACTAGCGAGGATACGCAGTATTTT.

This chain uses TRBV9 with TRBJ1-1, with D possibly TRBD1 on 6 matching bases. The germline V gene encodes CDR1 SGDLS and CDR2 YYNGEE. The CDR3 totals 16 residues. V was shortened by 4 bases and J by 0 bases, with 16 bases between the two germline ends. CDR3 in DNA: TGTGCCAGCAGCCAGGGGCCGGGGGGGATGAACACTGAAGCTTTCTTT. Translated: CASSQGPGGMNTEAFF.

V gene TRBV14 combines with J gene TRBJ2-3, with D possibly matching TRBD2 (5 bases). V was cut by 0 bases and J by 1 base, with 11 bases left in between. This CDR3 contains 16 residues. Germline-derived CDR1 and CDR2 are SGHDN and FVKESK. CDR3 in amino acids: CASSQDRGSRTDTQYF. In DNA, the CDR3 is TGTGCCAGCAGCCAAGATCGAGGGAGCCGCACAGATACGCAGTATTTT.